This T cell receptor beta chain was observed in a study of human T cells and chemical hapten exposure. Findings and limits, study-wide: As the donors had alopecia, their immune response may differ from healthy people's. Once DPC sensitization occurred, TCRs above 1 in 1000 frequency showed no change.

Noted time point: patch test 2, 6 weeks after DPC sensitization. The treatment denotes: therapeutic diphenylcyclopropenone sensitization with weekly scalp DPC. Original methodology: 90,000 to 100,000 TCRs per sample was the median, with a range of roughly 20,000 to 750,000. TCRdb fed the RACE reads into MiXCR, producing one record per CDR3 protein. TCRdb's processing, not the authors' own work, is the source of the V and J calls. The sample consists of over 85,000 distinct CDR3 sequences, about 9.3% of them appearing once. This clonotype was recorded many times. Its target is not known. This CDR3 contains 12 residues. The V end lost 6 bases, the J end lost 8 bases, and 15 bases lay between the germline ends. Germline assignment: CDR1 SQVTM and CDR2 ANQGSEA.

Here the sequenced sample was whole blood, taken in connection with sensitization to the hapten diphenylcyclopropenone (DPC). J is TRBJ2-3 and V is TRBV29-1; tentative D call: TRBD2 (7 bases). This clonotype was sampled from a woman aged 40-49 years with alopecia areata. Some clones in this sample may be carry-over from other donors' samples. CDR3 amino acids: CSVDEGGRTQYF. The CDR3, as DNA: TGCAGCGTAGACGAGGGGGGGCGTACGCAGTATTTT.